The 13 T cell receptor beta chains given below trace back to one sample, sequenced in a study of blood T cell repertoires in COVID-19. TCRdb keeps only in-frame clones here, not all; method: immunoSEQ multiplex PCR. This sample has roughly 70,000 clones, with roughly 80% found just once. What was sequenced was peripheral blood. The receptors were sampled from a man aged 55-75 years with acute or convalescent COVID-19.

The chain employs TRBV4-2 and TRBJ2-1, with 15 nucleotides matching TRBD2. The trim removed 4 bases at V and 6 bases at J, leaving 10 bases unmatched. CDR3 size: 18 residues. Germline lookup yields CDR1 LGHNA and CDR2 YNFKEQ. The CDR3 nucleotides are TGTGCCAGCAGCCTCTCCGGGACTAGCGGGGGGCCGCGCAATGAGCAGTTCTTC. This translates into CASSLSGTSGGPRNEQFF.

This chain connects TRBV10-3 to TRBJ2-1, with 7 bases fitting TRBD2. CDR1 and CDR2 from the germline V gene are ENHRY and SYGVKD. The CDR3 is made up of 16 amino acids. V trimming: 3 bases; J trimming: 0 bases; junction bases outside the gene matches: 5. CDR3: CAISEPRGSSYNEQFF. The CDR3 nucleotides are TGTGCCATCAGTGAACCACGCGGGAGCTCCTACAATGAGCAGTTCTTC.

This clone showed up just a few times. This chain uses TRBV6-5 with TRBJ2-7, with D perhaps matching TRBD2 (7 bases). Deletions cut 6 bases from V and 6 bases from J, with 9 bases between. This CDR3 has 11 amino acids. Germline assignment: CDR1 MNHEY and CDR2 SVGAGI. CDR3 loop: CASRGGGEQYF. CDR3 in DNA: TGTGCCAGCAGGGGAGGGGGCGAGCAGTACTTC.

V gene TRBV11-1 combines with J gene TRBJ2-1, with D tentatively TRBD2 (6 bases). The CDR3 spans 14 residues. CDR1 and CDR2 from the germline V gene are SGHAT and FQDESV (reference sequence). Trimming left V 2 bases short and J 3 bases short, with 8 bases between. Here the CDR3 DNA reads TGTGCCAGCAGCTTACGGGGGAACTACAATGAGCAGTTCTTC. Its protein product is CASSLRGNYNEQFF.

V gene TRBV11-2 combines with J gene TRBJ2-1; D possibly corresponds to TRBD2 (7 bases). CDR3 length equals 15 residues. V lost 5 bases, J lost 5 bases, and 16 bases lay in between. The germline V gene has CDR1 SGHAT and CDR2 FQNNGV. CDR3 DNA: TGTGCCAGCAGCCCGGCAGCGGGGACACACAATGAGCAGTTCTTC. Protein sequence: CASSPAAGTHNEQFF.

The chain recombines TRBV6-6 with TRBJ2-7; 9 bases map to TRBD2. The CDR3 loop spans 13 amino acids. V gave up 5 bases and J gave up 6 bases; unmatched junction bases: 5. The V gene's germline CDR1 is MNHNY and CDR2 SVGAGI (reference sequence). CDR3 protein: CASSLAGTGEQYF. The CDR3 DNA follows: TGTGCCAGCAGTCTAGCGGGAACCGGCGAGCAGTACTTC.

This clone was detected once. The chain has TRBV6-5 and TRBJ2-7; D is unresolved. The V gene lost 7 bases and the J gene lost 0 bases, with 13 bases spanning the gap. Per germline, CDR1 MNHEY and CDR2 SVGAGI. CDR3 size: 14 residues. The CDR3 bases are TGTGCCAGCACCCTTGGGCAGAACTCCTACGAGCAGTACGTC. Translated: CASTLGQNSYEQYV.

This clone was seen just once. V gene TRBV12-2 combines with J gene TRBJ1-2. TRBV12-2 represents a pseudogene. This CDR3 contains 15 residues. CDR3 residues: CASRITGRALVGYTF. DNA for the CDR3: TGTGCAAGTCGCATTACAGGGAGGGCGTTGGTCGGCTACACCTTC.

The genes are TRBV19 and TRBJ2-3; TRBD2 aligns across 10 bases. The junction had 6 bases not matched to a gene; V was cut back by 8 bases and J by 4 bases. This CDR3 is 14 amino acids long. Germline assignment: CDR1 LNHDA and CDR2 SQIVND (reference sequence). The CDR3, as DNA: TGTGCCAGTCGGGTAGCGGGGGGCCCAGATACGCAGTATTTT. This gives the protein CASRVAGGPDTQYF.

The chain uses TRBV29-1 and TRBJ2-2; TRBD1 might be the D (5 bases). The V gene lost 4 bases and the J gene lost 3 bases, with 9 bases spanning the gap. The germline V gene has CDR1 SQVTM and CDR2 ANQGSEA. The CDR3 sequence is 13 residues long. CDR3 sequence: CSVGRGDTGELFF. The CDR3 bases are TGCAGCGTTGGTAGGGGTGACACCGGGGAGCTGTTTTTT.

This sequence joins TRBV28 and TRBJ1-3; D is possibly TRBD1 (6 bases). V lost 9 bases, J lost 8 bases, and 14 bases lay in between. CDR1 MDHEN and CDR2 SYDVKM come from the germline V gene. CDR3 length: 12 residues. CDR3 sequence reads: CASTGFVDTIYF. In nucleotides, the CDR3 is TGTGCCAGTACAGGGTTCGTGGACACCATATATTTT.

J is TRBJ2-1 and V is TRBV19, with 7 bases aligning to TRBD2. The CDR3 totals 15 residues. The junction had 5 bases not matched to a gene; V was cut back by 3 bases and J by 3 bases. Germline assignment: CDR1 LNHDA and CDR2 SQIVND (reference sequence). The CDR3 region is CASSISSGVYNEQFF. The DNA of the CDR3 is TGTGCCAGTAGTATCTCCAGCGGGGTCTACAATGAGCAGTTCTTC.

The rearrangement joins TRBV5-1 to TRBJ2-3, with 7 positions matching TRBD2. The germline V gene encodes CDR1 SGHRS and CDR2 YFSETQ. V shed 4 bases, J shed 2 bases, and the junction held 10 bases outside the gene matches. The CDR3 is 16 residues long. The CDR3 spells CASSPGGWGITDTQYF. The CDR3 nucleotides are TGCGCCAGCAGCCCGGGGGGATGGGGGATCACAGATACGCAGTATTTT.